The entry below describes one T cell receptor beta chain. The antigen it recognizes is unknown. Base-call qualities are not available, and no considerably larger clone is one nucleotide away. Library method: RT-PCR. Data came from an Illumina HiSeq 2500. TCRdb reprocessed the public reads (quality trimming at Q25 with fastp, clone calling with MiXCR) and kept in-frame beta chains. Entries that share a CDR3 protein sequence are merged under the most common genes and DNA. The sample yields 450,000 to 550,000 distinct CDR3 sequences; about 25% were counted once. The ten largest clones represent approximately 2% of the sample. These data belong to a study of response to subunit inactivated influenza vaccine (dated by TCRdb to about 2018). Background on the whole study: Deep quantitative T cell receptor repertoire profiling was used in the study to track responses to a trivalent subunit inactivated influenza vaccine.

Measured from the cysteine to the phenylalanine, the CDR3 is 18 residues long. Only the CDR3 portion is preserved as DNA: 54 bases, with reading frame beginning at the first base. The junction shows trimming of 3 bases on V and 6 bases on J, and the gene matches do not reach 8 bases of it. The CDR1 and CDR2 encoded by the germline V gene are LGHNA and YSLEER. Study-wide findings and limitations: The authors suggested that each seasonal influenza vaccination may recruit only a limited number of new T cells.

This sample comprised CD4+ T cells sorted from PBMCs, obtained 5 to 6 days after vaccination. This sequence uses TRBV4-3 and TRBJ2-1; 16 bases in between match TRBD2. This clonotype was sampled from a man aged 50 to 59 who received an inactivated influenza vaccine. Donor details come from another sample of the same person, matched by shared clones. The DNA sequence is as follows: TGCGCCAGCAGCCAGGCCGGGACTAGCGGGGGGGTCGCCAATGAGCAGTTCTTC. It translates as CASSQAGTSGGVANEQFF.